The clone carrying this T cell receptor (beta chain) was detected ten times or more. Its antigen is still unknown. The data originate from a study of T-cell reconstitution after alpha-beta-depleted transplantation in children. V shed 3 bases, J shed 7 bases, and the junction held 5 bases outside the gene matches. Germline lookup yields CDR1 MDHEN and CDR2 SYDVKM. This CDR3 is 14 amino acids long. The study's findings and limits: Reportedly, alpha-beta T cells present about two months post-transplant originated from several hundred expanded clones of graft origin. For some patients, TCRbeta diversity was high at day 60 because of recipient T cells and thymic progenitors that survived. T cells produced anew were the main source of T-cell counts and diversity one year after transplant.

The library targeted TCRbeta and was prepared with unique molecular identifiers. TCRdb fed the PCR reads into MiXCR, producing one record per CDR3 protein. The sample contains 85,000 to 120,000 distinct CDR3 sequences, approximately 6% of which appear only once. The gene calls are TRBV28 and TRBJ2-3, with 9 bases fitting TRBD2. The sequenced sample was PBMCs, mostly from graft donor cells, obtained 60 days after TCRalphabeta/CD19-depleted stem cell transplant. This sequence was found in a female patient aged 2 to 10 who had a stem cell transplant for Fanconi anemia, so the T cells may come from the graft donor. CDR3 protein: CASSLNSGGNTQYF. The CDR3 DNA follows: TGTGCCAGCAGTTTGAATAGCGGGGGCAATACGCAGTATTTT.